These T cell receptor beta chains were read from a single sample in a study of cytomegalovirus exposure and HLA in healthy donors. TCRdb's table, derived via immunoSEQ multiplex PCR, lists solely in-frame clones and lacks some. The sample has about 140,000 clones; 65% to 80% are singletons. The sample comprised PBMCs. The receptors originated from a woman in her forties or fifties in good health and CMV-seropositive. The CDR3 runs from the conserved cysteine through the conserved F or W. A D gene is named only where the DNA matches it firmly. Clone size appears in some rows only: once, few, many, or a class for an expanded clone.

TRBV5-1,-,TRBJ2-1,-,CASSSSVGVVNEQFF,TGCGCCAGCAGCTCTAGCGTGGGGGTCGTCAATGAGCAGTTCTTC
TRBV6-5,-,TRBJ2-3,-,CASSFGTASDTQYF,TGTGCCAGCAGTTTCGGGACTGCATCAGATACGCAGTATTTT
TRBV19,TRBD1,TRBJ1-1,-,CASRDWDRGNTEAFF,TGTGCCAGTAGAGACTGGGACAGGGGGAACACTGAAGCTTTCTTT
TRBV6-5,-,TRBJ1-2,-,CASSDIQDRNDGYTF,TGTGCCAGCAGCGACATCCAAGACAGGAACGATGGCTACACCTTC
TRBV18,TRBD1,TRBJ1-1,-,CASSGQGNTEAFF,TGTGCCAGCTCGGGACAGGGGAACACTGAAGCTTTCTTT
TRBV7-2,TRBD1,TRBJ1-6,-,CASSRAGGGNSPLHF,TGTGCCAGCAGCCGGGCAGGGGGCGGTAATTCACCCCTCCACTTT
TRBV6-6,-,TRBJ1-2,-,CASTTDSGLYGYTF,TGTGCCAGCACCACAGATTCTGGACTGTATGGCTACACCTTC
TRBV30,TRBD2,TRBJ2-3,-,CAWRLAGSTDTQYF,TGTGCCTGGAGACTAGCGGGTAGCACAGATACGCAGTATTTT
TRBV11-2,TRBD2,TRBJ2-2,-,CASSFSGANTGELFF,TGTGCCAGCAGCTTTAGCGGGGCAAACACCGGGGAGCTGTTTTTT
TRBV5-1,-,TRBJ2-5,-,CASSLEGAETQYF,TGCGCCAGCAGCTTGGAAGGGGCGGAGACCCAGTACTTC
TRBV6-5,-,TRBJ1-5,-,CASTTGEKNQPQHF,TGTGCCAGCACCACCGGAGAGAAGAATCAGCCCCAGCATTTT
TRBV7-9,TRBD1,TRBJ1-1,-,CASSLGAGGLTEAFF,TGTGCCAGCAGCTTAGGGGCAGGGGGCTTGACTGAAGCTTTCTTT
TRBV5-1,-,TRBJ2-2,-,CASSFTGPNTGELFF,TGCGCCAGCAGCTTTACAGGGCCGAACACCGGGGAGCTGTTTTTT
TRBV7-9,TRBD1,TRBJ2-1,-,CASRTLASDRKNEQFF,TGTGCCAGCAGAACCCTTGCGTCGGACAGGAAGAATGAGCAGTTCTTC
TRBV7-9,-,TRBJ1-1,-,CASSLARGNTEAFF,TGTGCCAGCAGCTTAGCGCGGGGGAACACTGAAGCTTTCTTT
TRBV6-1,-,TRBJ1-5,-,CASSEVTGGNQPQHF,TGTGCCAGCAGTGAAGTCACAGGTGGGAATCAGCCCCAGCATTTT
TRBV5-6,-,TRBJ2-3,-,CASSLGGVVTDTQYF,TGTGCCAGCAGCTTGGGGGGCGTGGTCACAGATACGCAGTATTTT
TRBV19,TRBD1,TRBJ1-5,-,CASSILLDRNQPQHF,TGTGCCAGTAGTATACTGTTGGACAGGAATCAGCCCCAGCATTTT
TRBV10-3,TRBD2,TRBJ2-7,-,CAISELAGATYEQYF,TGTGCCATCAGTGAACTAGCGGGGGCCACCTACGAGCAGTACTTC
TRBV7-8,TRBD1,TRBJ2-7,-,CASSLASQGAGEQYF,TGTGCCAGCAGCTTAGCCTCACAGGGGGCAGGGGAGCAGTACTTC
TRBV29-1,-,TRBJ1-5,few,CSVEGKAGSKQPQHF,TGCAGCGTTGAAGGTAAGGCAGGGTCAAAGCAGCCCCAGCATTTT
TRBV30,-,TRBJ1-3,-,CAWSANSGNTIYF,TGTGCCTGGAGTGCCAACTCTGGAAACACCATATATTTT
TRBV10-3,-,TRBJ1-2,-,CAISESNSGYGYTF,TGTGCCATCAGTGAGTCGAATTCGGGCTATGGCTACACCTTC
TRBV6-5,TRBD1,TRBJ1-2,-,CASSSWDRVSQGYTF,TGTGCCAGCAGTTCCTGGGACAGGGTATCGCAGGGCTACACCTTC
TRBV18,-,TRBJ2-7,once,CASSREPLSYEQYF,TGTGCCAGCTCACGGGAGCCTCTCTCCTACGAGCAGTACTTC
TRBV5-6,-,TRBJ2-7,few,CASSLGSRDISYEQYF,TGTGCCAGCAGCTTGGGTTCCCGGGACATTTCCTACGAGCAGTACTTC
TRBV5-6,-,TRBJ2-1,few,CASSSPMSGYNEQFF,TGTGCCAGCAGCTCACCTATGAGCGGTTACAATGAGCAGTTCTTC
TRBV30,TRBD1,TRBJ1-5,-,CAWSVTGGNQPQHF,TGTGCCTGGAGTGTAACAGGGGGCAATCAGCCCCAGCATTTT
TRBV6-4,-,TRBJ1-6,-,CASSYSGRIGSTYNSPLHF,TGTGCCAGCAGCTATTCTGGGCGGATAGGGAGCACCTATAATTCACCCCTCCACTTT
TRBV5-1,TRBD1,TRBJ2-1,-,CASSDGTDNEQFF,TGCGCCAGCAGCGACGGGACAGACAATGAGCAGTTCTTC
TRBV27,TRBD2,TRBJ2-3,-,CASTSPLGAGADTQYF,TGTGCCAGCACTTCACCACTTGGGGCGGGAGCAGATACGCAGTATTTT
TRBV7-2,-,TRBJ2-1,-,CASSPKGGAYNEQFF,TGTGCCAGCAGTCCCAAAGGGGGGGCTTACAATGAGCAGTTCTTC
TRBV18,TRBD1,TRBJ1-5,-,CASSPQGQGSGQPQHF,TGTGCCAGCTCACCACAGGGACAGGGAAGTGGTCAGCCCCAGCATTTT
TRBV10-1,-,TRBJ2-1,once,CASSELKGDTNNEQFF,TGCGCCAGCAGTGAGCTTAAAGGGGACACGAACAATGAGCAGTTCTTC
TRBV2,-,TRBJ1-4,-,CASSDRGYTNEKLFF,TGTGCCAGCAGTGATAGGGGTTACACTAATGAAAAACTGTTTTTT
TRBV19,TRBD1,TRBJ1-2,-,CASIQGDSALYGYTF,TGTGCCAGTATCCAAGGGGACAGCGCTCTCTATGGCTACACCTTC
TRBV18,TRBD1,TRBJ1-2,-,CASSATGRGGYTF,TGTGCCAGCTCAGCGACAGGGCGTGGAGGCTACACCTTC
TRBV28,-,TRBJ2-5,-,CASSLPGDQKTQYF,TGTGCCAGCAGTTTACCGGGGGACCAGAAGACCCAGTACTTC
TRBV11-2,TRBD1,TRBJ2-7,-,CASSPDRVYEQYF,TGTGCCAGCAGCCCCGACAGGGTTTACGAGCAGTACTTC
TRBV7-9,TRBD2,TRBJ2-1,-,CASSLASHGGEFF,TGTGCCAGCAGCTTAGCGTCTCACGGGGGGGAGTTCTTC
TRBV15,-,TRBJ1-1,-,CATSPHRSLNTEAFF,TGTGCCACCAGCCCCCACAGGTCCCTGAACACTGAAGCTTTCTTT
TRBV30,-,TRBJ2-7,-,CAWSGGGLEQYF,TGTGCCTGGAGTGGGGGGGGGCTTGAGCAGTACTTC
TRBV29-1,-,TRBJ2-7,-,CSVEGGGTGTYEQYF,TGCAGCGTTGAAGGGGGCGGGACGGGTACCTACGAGCAGTACTTC
TRBV7-2,-,TRBJ1-3,-,CASSLDPRAGNTIYF,TGTGCCAGCAGCTTAGATCCCAGGGCCGGAAACACCATATATTTT
TRBV28,TRBD1,TRBJ2-5,-,CASSRDRILETQYF,TGTGCCAGCAGCCGGGACAGGATCTTGGAGACCCAGTACTTC
TRBV19,TRBD1,TRBJ1-2,few,CASSDIRAGGTDNYGYTF,TGTGCCAGTAGTGATATCAGGGCCGGTGGGACAGATAACTATGGCTACACCTTC
TRBV4-3,-,TRBJ1-1,few,CASSQTRWNTEAFF,TGCGCCAGCAGCCAGACACGGTGGAACACTGAAGCTTTCTTT
TRBV30,TRBD1,TRBJ1-4,-,CAWSSGTGSEKLFF,TGTGCCTGGAGTTCTGGGACAGGGAGCGAAAAACTGTTTTTT
TRBV6-4,TRBD1,TRBJ1-1,once,CASSLTGDTEAFF,TGTGCCAGCAGTCTTACAGGGGATACTGAAGCTTTCTTT
TRBV7-6,TRBD2,TRBJ2-2,few,CASSLSGGVSTGELFF,TGTGCCAGCAGCCTTAGCGGGGGGGTTTCCACCGGGGAGCTGTTTTTT
TRBV11-1,TRBD1,TRBJ1-4,-,CASSTTPGQLEKLFF,TGTGCCAGCAGCACAACTCCGGGACAGCTTGAAAAACTGTTTTTT